The T cell receptor (beta chain) described here comes from a study of blood T cell repertoires in COVID-19. The assay was immunoSEQ multiplex PCR, and TCRdb's table has in-frame clones only and misses some. The table has roughly 300,000 clones, over 75% seen once. CDR1 SGHDT and CDR2 YYEEEE come from the germline V gene. Trimming cost V 4 bases and J 5 bases, with 9 bases left between them. This CDR3 spans 12 amino acids. Sequenced material: PBMCs or T cells enriched from blood (not recorded which). This chain uses TRBV5-6 with TRBJ2-5, with no clear D. The source is a woman aged 25 to 39 who had recovered from COVID-19. The CDR3 DNA reads as TGTGCCAGCAGCCGGGTCGAGGAGACCCAGTACTTC. Its translation is CASSRVEETQYF.